The clone carrying this T cell receptor (beta chain) was found a few times. The source of the sample is a study of control samples from healthy donors and cancer patients. V was cut by 3 bases and J by 8 bases, with 17 bases left in between. Per germline, CDR1 MGHRA and CDR2 YSYEKL. This CDR3 has 16 residues. Measured with immunoSEQ multiplex PCR; TCRdb has only the in-frame clones, and not every one. The profile shows around 100,000 clones, 80% to 95% of them singletons. The chain has TRBV4-1 and TRBJ1-6; D perhaps matches TRBD1 (6 bases). The sequencing input was blood. The TCR comes from a human donor in good health. The donor label of this sample is uncertain. The CDR3 DNA reads as TGCGCCAGCAGCCAGTCGGAGGGGGGCTGGGATTCACCCCTCCACTTT. Translating gives CASSQSEGGWDSPLHF.